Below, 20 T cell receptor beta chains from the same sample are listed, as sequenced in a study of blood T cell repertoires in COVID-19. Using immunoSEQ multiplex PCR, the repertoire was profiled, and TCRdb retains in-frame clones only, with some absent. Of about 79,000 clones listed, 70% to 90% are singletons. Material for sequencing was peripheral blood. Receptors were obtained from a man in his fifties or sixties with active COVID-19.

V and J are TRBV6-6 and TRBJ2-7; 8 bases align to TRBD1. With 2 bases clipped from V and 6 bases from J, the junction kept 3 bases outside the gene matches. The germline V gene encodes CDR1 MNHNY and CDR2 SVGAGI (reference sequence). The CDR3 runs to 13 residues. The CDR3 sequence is CASSYRTGFEQYF. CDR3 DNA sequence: TGTGCCAGCAGTTACCGGACAGGGTTCGAGCAGTACTTC.

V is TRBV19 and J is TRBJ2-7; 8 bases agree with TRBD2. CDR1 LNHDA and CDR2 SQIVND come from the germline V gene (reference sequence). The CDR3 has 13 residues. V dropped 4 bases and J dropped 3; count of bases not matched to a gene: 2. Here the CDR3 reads CASSTGGGYEQYF. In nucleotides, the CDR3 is TGTGCCAGTAGTACGGGAGGGGGCTACGAGCAGTACTTC.

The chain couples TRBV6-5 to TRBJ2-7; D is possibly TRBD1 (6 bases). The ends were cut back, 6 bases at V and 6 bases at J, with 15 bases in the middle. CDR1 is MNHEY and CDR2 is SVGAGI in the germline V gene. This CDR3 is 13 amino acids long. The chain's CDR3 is CASRSRGLGEQYF. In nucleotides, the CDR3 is TGTGCCAGCAGATCCAGGGGTTTAGGCGAGCAGTACTTC.

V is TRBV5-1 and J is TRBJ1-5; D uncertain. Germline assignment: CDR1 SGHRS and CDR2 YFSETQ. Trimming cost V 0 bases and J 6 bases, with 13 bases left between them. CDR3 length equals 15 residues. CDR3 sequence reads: CASSLVGGSRQPQHF. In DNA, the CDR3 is TGCGCCAGCAGCTTGGTGGGAGGCTCTCGTCAGCCCCAGCATTTT. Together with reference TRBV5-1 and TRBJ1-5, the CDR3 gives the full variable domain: KAGVTQTPRYLIKTRGQQVTLSCSPISGHRSVSWYQQTPGQGLQFLFEYFSETQRNKGNFPGRFSGRQFSNSRSEMNVSTLELGDSALYLCASSLVGGSRQPQHFGDGTRLSIL.

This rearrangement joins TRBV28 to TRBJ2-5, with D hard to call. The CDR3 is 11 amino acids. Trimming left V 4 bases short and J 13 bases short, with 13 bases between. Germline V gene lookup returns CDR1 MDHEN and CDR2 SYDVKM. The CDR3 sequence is CASSSQRAPYF. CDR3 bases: TGTGCCAGCAGTTCCCAGCGCGCGCCGTACTTC.

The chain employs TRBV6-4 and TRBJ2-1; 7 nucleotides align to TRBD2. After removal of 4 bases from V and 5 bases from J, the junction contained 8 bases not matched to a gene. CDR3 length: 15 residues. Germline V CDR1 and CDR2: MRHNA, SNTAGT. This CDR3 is CASSVIAGTNNEQFF. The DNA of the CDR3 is TGTGCCAGCAGTGTTATAGCGGGCACTAACAATGAGCAGTTCTTC.

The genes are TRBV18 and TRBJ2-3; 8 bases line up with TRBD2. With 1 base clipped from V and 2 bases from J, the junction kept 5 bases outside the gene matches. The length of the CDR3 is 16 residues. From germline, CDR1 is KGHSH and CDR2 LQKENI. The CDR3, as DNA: TGTGCCAGCTCACCACAGCGGGGGCGAACCACAGATACGCAGTATTTT. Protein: CASSPQRGRTTDTQYF.

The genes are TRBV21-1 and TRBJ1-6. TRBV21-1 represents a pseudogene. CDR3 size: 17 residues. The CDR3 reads CASSKETGISYNSPLHF. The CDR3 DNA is TGTGCCAGCAGCAAAGAAACCGGTATCTCCTATAATTCACCCCTCCACTTT.

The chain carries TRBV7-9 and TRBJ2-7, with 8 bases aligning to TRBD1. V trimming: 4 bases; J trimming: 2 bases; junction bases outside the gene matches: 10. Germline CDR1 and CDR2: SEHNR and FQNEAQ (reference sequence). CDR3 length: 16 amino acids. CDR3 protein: CASSSMTGANPYEQYF. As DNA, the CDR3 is TGTGCCAGCAGCTCCATGACAGGGGCGAACCCCTACGAGCAGTACTTC.

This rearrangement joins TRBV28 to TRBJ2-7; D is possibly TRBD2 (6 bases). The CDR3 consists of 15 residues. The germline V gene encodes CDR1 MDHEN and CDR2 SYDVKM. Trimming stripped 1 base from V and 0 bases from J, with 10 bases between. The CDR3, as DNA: TGTGCCAGCAGTTTATCTCGGGGGAGCTCCTACGAGCAGTACTTC. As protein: CASSLSRGSSYEQYF.

The CDR3 DNA follows: TGTGCCAGCAGTTTTATGGGGGCGGGGGATGAAAAACTGTTTTTT. Its protein is CASSFMGAGDEKLFF. The chain recombines TRBV28 with TRBJ1-4; maybe TRBD1 (6 bases). V was pared by 3 bases and J by 6 bases, with 14 bases between. CDR1 MDHEN and CDR2 SYDVKM come from the germline V gene. The CDR3 is 15 amino acids.

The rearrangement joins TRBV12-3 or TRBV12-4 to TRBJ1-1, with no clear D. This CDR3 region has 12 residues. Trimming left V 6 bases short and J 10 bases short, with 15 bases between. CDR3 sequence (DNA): TGTGCCAGCAGCCAGACACGGCGGGTAGCTTTCTTT. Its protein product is CASSQTRRVAFF.

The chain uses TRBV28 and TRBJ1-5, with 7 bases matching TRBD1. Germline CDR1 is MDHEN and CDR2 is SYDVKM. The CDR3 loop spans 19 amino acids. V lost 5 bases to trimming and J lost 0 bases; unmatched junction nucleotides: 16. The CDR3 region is CASSPRWAGGSYSNQPQHF. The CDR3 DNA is TGTGCCAGCAGTCCCCGGTGGGCAGGGGGATCTTATAGCAATCAGCCCCAGCATTTT.

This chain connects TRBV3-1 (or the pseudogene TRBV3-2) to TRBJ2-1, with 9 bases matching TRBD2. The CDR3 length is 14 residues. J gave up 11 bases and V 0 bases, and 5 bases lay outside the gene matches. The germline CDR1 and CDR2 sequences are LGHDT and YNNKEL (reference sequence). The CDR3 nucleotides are TGTGCCAGCAGCCAAGAGGGGCTAGCGGGGAAGCAGTTCTTC. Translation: CASSQEGLAGKQFF.

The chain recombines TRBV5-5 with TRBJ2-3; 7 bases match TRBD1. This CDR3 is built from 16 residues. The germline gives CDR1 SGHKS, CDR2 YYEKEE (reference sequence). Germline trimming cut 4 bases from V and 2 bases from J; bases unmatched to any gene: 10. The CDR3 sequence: CASSRAGTAVTDTQYF. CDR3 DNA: TGTGCCAGCAGCCGAGCCGGGACAGCGGTCACAGATACGCAGTATTTT.

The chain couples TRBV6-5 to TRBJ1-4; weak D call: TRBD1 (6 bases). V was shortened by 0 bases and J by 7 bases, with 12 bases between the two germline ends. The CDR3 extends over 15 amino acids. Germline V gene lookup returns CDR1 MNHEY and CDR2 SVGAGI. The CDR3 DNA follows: TGTGCCAGCAGTTACTCGGAGACAGGAGGTGAAAAACTGTTTTTT. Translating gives CASSYSETGGEKLFF.

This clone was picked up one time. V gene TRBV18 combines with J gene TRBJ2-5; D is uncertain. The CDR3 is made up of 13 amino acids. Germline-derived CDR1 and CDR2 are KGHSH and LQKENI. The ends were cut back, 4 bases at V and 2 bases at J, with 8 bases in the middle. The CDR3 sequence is CASSHAGQETQYF. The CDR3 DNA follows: TGTGCCAGCTCACATGCCGGGCAAGAGACCCAGTACTTC.

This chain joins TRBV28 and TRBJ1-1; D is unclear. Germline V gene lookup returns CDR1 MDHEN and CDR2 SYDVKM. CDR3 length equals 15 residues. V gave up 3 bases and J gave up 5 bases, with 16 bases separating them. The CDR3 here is CASSLSAKRRTEAFF. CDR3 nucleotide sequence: TGTGCCAGCAGTTTGTCGGCCAAAAGGAGGACTGAAGCTTTCTTT.

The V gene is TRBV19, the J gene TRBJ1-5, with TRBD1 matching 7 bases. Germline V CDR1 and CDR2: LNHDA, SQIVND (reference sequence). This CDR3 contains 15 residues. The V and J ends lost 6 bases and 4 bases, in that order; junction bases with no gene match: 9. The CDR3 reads CASRSTGVLNQPQHF. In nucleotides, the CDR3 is TGTGCCAGTAGGAGCACAGGGGTCCTAAATCAGCCCCAGCATTTT.

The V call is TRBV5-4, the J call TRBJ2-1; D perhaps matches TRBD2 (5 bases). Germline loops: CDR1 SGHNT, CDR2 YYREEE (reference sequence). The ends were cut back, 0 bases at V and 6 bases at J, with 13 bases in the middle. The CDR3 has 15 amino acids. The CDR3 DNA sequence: TGTGCCAGCAGCTTGGTCGGGATACGGGGCAATGAGCAGTTCTTC. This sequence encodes CASSLVGIRGNEQFF.